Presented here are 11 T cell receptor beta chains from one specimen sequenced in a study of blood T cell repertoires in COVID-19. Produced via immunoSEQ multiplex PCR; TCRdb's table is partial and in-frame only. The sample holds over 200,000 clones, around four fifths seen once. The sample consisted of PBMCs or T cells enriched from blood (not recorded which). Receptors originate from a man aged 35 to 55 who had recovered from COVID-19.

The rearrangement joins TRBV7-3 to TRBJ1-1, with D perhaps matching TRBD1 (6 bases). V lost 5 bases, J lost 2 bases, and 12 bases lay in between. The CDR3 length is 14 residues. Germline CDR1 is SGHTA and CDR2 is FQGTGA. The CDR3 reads CASSRGRGNTEAFF. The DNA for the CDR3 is TGTGCCAGCAGCCGGGGCAGGGGTAACACTGAAGCTTTCTTT.

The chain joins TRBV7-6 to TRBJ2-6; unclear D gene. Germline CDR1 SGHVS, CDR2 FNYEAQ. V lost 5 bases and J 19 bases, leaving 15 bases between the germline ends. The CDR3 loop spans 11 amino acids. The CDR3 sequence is CASSIVRDNTF. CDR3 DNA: TGTGCCAGCAGCATTGTGAGAGACAATACTTTC.

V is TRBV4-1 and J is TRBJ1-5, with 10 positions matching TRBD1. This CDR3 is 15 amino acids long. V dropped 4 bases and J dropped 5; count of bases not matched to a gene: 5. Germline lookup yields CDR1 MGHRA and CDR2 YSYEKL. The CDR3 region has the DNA TGCGCCAGCAGCCGCACCGGGACAGGGGATCAGCCCCAGCATTTT. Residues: CASSRTGTGDQPQHF.

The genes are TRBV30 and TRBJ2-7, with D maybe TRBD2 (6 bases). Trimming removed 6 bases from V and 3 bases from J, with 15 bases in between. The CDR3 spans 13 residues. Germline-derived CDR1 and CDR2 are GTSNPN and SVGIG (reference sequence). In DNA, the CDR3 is TGTGCCTGCCACCAGGAGGGCTTCTACGAGCAGTACTTC. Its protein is CACHQEGFYEQYF.

The CDR3: CASSQDVQGSYGYTF. DNA for the CDR3: TGTGCCAGCAGCCAAGATGTACAGGGGAGCTATGGCTACACCTTC. The chain is built from TRBV3-1 (or the pseudogene TRBV3-2) and TRBJ1-2; 7 bases agree with TRBD1. Per the germline V gene, CDR1 is LGHDT and CDR2 is YNNKEL (reference sequence). Trimming cost V 0 bases and J 4 bases; bases outside gene matches: 5. The CDR3 contains 15 residues.

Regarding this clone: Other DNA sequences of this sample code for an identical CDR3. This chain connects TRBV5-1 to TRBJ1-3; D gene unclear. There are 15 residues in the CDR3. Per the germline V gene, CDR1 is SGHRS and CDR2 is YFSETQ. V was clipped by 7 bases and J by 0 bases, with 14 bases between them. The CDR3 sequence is CASSSTGFSGNTIYF. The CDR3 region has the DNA TGCGCCAGCTCGTCGACGGGTTTCTCTGGAAACACCATATATTTT.

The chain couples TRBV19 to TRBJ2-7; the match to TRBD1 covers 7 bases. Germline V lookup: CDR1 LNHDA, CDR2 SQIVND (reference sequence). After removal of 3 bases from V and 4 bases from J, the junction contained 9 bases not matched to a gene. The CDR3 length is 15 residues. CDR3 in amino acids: CASSIRVGTVYEQYF. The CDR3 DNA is TGTGCCAGTAGTATTAGGGTAGGGACAGTGTACGAGCAGTACTTC.

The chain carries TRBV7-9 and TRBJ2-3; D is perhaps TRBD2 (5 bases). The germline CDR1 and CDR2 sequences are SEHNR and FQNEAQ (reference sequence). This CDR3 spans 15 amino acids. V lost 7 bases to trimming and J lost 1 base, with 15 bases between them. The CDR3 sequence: CASTRRGQGTDTQYF. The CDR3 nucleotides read TGTGCCAGCACCCGACGCGGGCAGGGCACAGATACGCAGTATTTT.

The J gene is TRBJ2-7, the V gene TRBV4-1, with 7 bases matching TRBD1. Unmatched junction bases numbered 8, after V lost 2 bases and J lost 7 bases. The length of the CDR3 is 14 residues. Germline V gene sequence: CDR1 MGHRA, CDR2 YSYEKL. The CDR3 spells CASSQLGTEGEQYF. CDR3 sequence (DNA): TGCGCCAGCAGCCAACTCGGGACAGAGGGGGAGCAGTACTTC.

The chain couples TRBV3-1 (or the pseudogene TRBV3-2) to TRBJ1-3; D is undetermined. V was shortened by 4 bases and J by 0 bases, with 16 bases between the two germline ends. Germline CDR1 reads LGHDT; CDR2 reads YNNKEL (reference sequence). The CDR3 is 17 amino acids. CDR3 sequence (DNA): TGTGCCAGCAGCCGCCGACAAGGATTTAGCTCTGGAAACACCATATATTTT. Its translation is CASSRRQGFSSGNTIYF.

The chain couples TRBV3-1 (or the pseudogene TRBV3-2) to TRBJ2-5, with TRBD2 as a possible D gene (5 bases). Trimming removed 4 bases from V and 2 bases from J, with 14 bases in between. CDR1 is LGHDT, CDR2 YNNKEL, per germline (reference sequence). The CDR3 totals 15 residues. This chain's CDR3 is CASSLPTTQQETQYF. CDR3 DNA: TGTGCCAGCAGCCTTCCGACTACCCAACAAGAGACCCAGTACTTC.